The rows below give T cell receptor beta chains drawn from one sample of a study of shared T cell receptors in the human thymus. Here immunoSEQ multiplex PCR was the method, and the copy in TCRdb shows in-frame clones only, minus some. This table holds some 760,000 clones, 70% to 90% found once. The sample was also reused in another study, on human thymus T cells.

Sequenced: thymocytes. Receptors originate from a girl under three years old with a congenital heart defect. Both conserved end residues are part of each CDR3. Fields, in order: clone size, J gene, V gene, D gene, CDR3 protein, CDR3 DNA. The D gene is left open where the match is weak. Expanded clones get a size class; other rows say once, few or many, or leave the size out.

NA	TRBJ2-3	TRBV5-1	NA	CASSWGVFSTDTQYF	TGCGCCAGCAGCTGGGGGGTTTTTAGCACAGATACGCAGTATTTT
NA	TRBJ1-2	TRBV14	NA	CASSHGINYGYTF	TGTGCCAGCAGCCACGGGATAAACTATGGCTACACCTTC
once	TRBJ2-1	TRBV2	NA	CASRGRGSPYNEQFF	TGTGCCAGCAGGGGTCGCGGTAGCCCCTACAATGAGCAGTTCTTC
NA	TRBJ2-1	TRBV14	TRBD1	CASSQGTGLGHEQFF	TGTGCCAGCAGCCAAGGGACAGGGTTGGGTCATGAGCAGTTCTTC
NA	TRBJ2-5	TRBV4-1	NA	CASSPPAGFGVETQYF	TGCGCCAGCAGCCCTCCGGCGGGGTTCGGAGTCGAGACCCAGTACTTC
NA	TRBJ2-7	TRBV25-1	NA	CASSSQSGEEEQYF	TGTGCCAGCAGTTCCCAGAGTGGGGAGGAGGAGCAGTACTTC
few	TRBJ2-5	TRBV7-3	NA	CASSLISGNQETQYF	TGTGCCAGCAGCTTAATATCGGGTAACCAAGAGACCCAGTACTTC
NA	TRBJ2-6	TRBV28	TRBD1	CASSSYRDRGPTGANVLTF	TGTGCCAGCAGTTCTTACCGGGACAGGGGGCCAACTGGGGCCAACGTCCTGACTTTC
NA	TRBJ2-2	TRBV4-1	TRBD2	CASSQGFTSGGARTGELFF	TGCGCCAGCAGCCAAGGATTTACTAGCGGGGGGGCCCGAACCGGGGAGCTGTTTTTT
NA	TRBJ1-5	TRBV7-3	NA	CASSLPKTSPDQPQHF	TGTGCCAGCAGCTTACCCAAAACGTCGCCGGATCAGCCCCAGCATTTT
NA	TRBJ2-1	TRBV29-1	NA	CSVPVGGVYNEQFF	TGCAGCGTGCCTGTGGGTGGAGTATACAATGAGCAGTTCTTC
NA	TRBJ2-1	TRBV12-5	NA	CASPTLPQGRPYNEQFF	TGTGCTAGTCCCACCTTACCCCAAGGGAGACCTTACAATGAGCAGTTCTTC
NA	TRBJ2-1	TRBV7-9	NA	CASSLERVIQVTYNEQFF	TGTGCCAGCAGCTTAGAACGCGTTATACAGGTAACCTACAATGAGCAGTTCTTC
NA	TRBJ1-5	TRBV29-1	TRBD1	CSVEDGGQGAGQPQHF	TGCAGCGTTGAAGATGGCGGACAGGGGGCAGGACAGCCCCAGCATTTT
NA	TRBJ2-7	TRBV11-2	TRBD2	CASSRIGTSGALGDEQYF	TGTGCCAGCAGCCGAATCGGGACTAGCGGGGCCCTCGGGGACGAGCAGTACTTC
NA	TRBJ2-5	TRBV4-1	TRBD2	CASSQVGTSGRTKETQYF	TGCGCCAGCAGCCAAGTGGGGACTAGCGGGAGAACCAAAGAGACCCAGTACTTC